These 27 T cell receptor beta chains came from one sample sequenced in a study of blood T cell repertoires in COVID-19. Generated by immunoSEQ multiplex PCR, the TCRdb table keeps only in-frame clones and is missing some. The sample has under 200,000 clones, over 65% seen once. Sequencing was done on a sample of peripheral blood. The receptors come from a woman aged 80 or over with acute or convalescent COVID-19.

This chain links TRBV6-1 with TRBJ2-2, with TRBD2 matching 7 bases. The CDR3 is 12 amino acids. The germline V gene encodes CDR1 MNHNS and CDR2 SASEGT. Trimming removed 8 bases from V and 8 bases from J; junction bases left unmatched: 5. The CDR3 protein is CASGLGSGELFF. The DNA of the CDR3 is TGTGCCAGCGGACTAGGTTCGGGGGAGCTGTTTTTT.

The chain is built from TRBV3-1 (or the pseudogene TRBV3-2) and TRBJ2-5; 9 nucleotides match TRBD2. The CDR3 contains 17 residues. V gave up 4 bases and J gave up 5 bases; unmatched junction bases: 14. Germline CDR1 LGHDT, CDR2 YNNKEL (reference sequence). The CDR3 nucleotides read TGTGCCAGCAGCCGACAACCGCTGGGACTAGCTGGGGAGACCCAGTACTTC. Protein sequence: CASSRQPLGLAGETQYF.

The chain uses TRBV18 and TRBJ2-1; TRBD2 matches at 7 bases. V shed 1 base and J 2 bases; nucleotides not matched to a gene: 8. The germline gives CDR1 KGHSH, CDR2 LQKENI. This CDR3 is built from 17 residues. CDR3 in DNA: TGTGCCAGCTCACCACGGTTGACCGGGGGGACCTACAATGAGCAGTTCTTC. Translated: CASSPRLTGGTYNEQFF.

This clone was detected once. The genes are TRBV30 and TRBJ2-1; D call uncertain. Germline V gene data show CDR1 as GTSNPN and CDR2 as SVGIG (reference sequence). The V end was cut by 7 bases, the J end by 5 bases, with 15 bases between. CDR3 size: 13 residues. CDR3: CASDSISDNEQFF. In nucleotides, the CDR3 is TGTGCCTCGGATAGTATCAGCGACAATGAGCAGTTCTTC.

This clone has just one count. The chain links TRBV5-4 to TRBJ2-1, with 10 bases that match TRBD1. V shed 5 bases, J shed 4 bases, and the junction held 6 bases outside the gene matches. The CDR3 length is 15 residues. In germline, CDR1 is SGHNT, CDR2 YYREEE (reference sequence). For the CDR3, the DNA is TGTGCCAGCAGTACCGGGACAGGGGCGTACAATGAGCAGTTCTTC. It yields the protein CASSTGTGAYNEQFF.

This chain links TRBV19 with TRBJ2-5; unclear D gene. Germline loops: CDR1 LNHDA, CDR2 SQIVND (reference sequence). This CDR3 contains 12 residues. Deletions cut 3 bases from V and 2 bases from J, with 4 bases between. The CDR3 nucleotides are TGTGCCAGTAGTATCGGGCAAGAGACCCAGTACTTC. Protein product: CASSIGQETQYF.

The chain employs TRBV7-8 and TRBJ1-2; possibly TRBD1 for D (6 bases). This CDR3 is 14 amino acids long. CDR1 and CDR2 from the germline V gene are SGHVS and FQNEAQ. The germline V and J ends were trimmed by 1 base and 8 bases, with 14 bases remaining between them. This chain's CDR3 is CASSLVRAGDGYTF. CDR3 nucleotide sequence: TGTGCCAGCAGCTTAGTTCGGGCAGGGGACGGCTACACCTTC. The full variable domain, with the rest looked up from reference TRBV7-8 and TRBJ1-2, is GAGVSQSPRYKVAKRGQDVALRCDPISGHVSLFWYQQALGQGPEFLTYFQNEAQLDKSGLPSDRFFAERPEGSVSTLKIQRTQQEDSAVYLCASSLVRAGDGYTFGSGTRLTVV.

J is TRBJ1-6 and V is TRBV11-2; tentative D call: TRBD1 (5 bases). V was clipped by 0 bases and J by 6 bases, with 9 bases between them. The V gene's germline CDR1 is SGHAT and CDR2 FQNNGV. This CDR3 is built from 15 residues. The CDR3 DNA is TGTGCCAGCAGCTTAGAGGGGGAGGGTAATTCACCCCTCCACTTT. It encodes CASSLEGEGNSPLHF.

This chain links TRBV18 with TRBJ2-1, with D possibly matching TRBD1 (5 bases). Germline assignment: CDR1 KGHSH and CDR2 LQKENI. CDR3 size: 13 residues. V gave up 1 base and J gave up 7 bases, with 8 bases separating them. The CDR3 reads CASSPLRANEQFF. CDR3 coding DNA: TGTGCCAGCTCACCACTCAGGGCAAATGAGCAGTTCTTC. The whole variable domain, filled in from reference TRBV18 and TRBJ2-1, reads NAGVMQNPRHLVRRRGQEARLRCSPMKGHSHVYWYRQLPEEGLKFMVYLQKENIIDESGMPKERFSAEFPKEGPSILRIQQVVRGDSAAYFCASSPLRANEQFFGPGTRLTVL.

CDR3 amino acids: CASSPVGTGDTGELFF. The CDR3 DNA reads as TGTGCCAGCTCACCAGTCGGGACAGGGGACACCGGGGAGCTGTTTTTT. The V and J genes are TRBV18 and TRBJ2-2; 10 nucleotides align to TRBD1. The CDR3 is made up of 16 amino acids. J lost 3 bases, V lost 2 bases, and 3 bases had no gene match. The germline gives CDR1 KGHSH, CDR2 LQKENI.

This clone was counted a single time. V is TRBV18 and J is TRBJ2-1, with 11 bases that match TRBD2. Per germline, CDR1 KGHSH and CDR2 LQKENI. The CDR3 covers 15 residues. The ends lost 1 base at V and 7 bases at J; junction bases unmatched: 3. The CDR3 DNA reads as TGTGCCAGCTCACCACTAGCGGGAGGGGGTAATGAGCAGTTCTTC. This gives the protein CASSPLAGGGNEQFF.

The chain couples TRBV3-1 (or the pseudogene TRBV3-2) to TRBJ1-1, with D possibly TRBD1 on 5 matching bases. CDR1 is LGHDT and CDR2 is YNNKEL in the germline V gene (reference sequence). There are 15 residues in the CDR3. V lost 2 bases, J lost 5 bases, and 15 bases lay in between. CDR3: CASSQLSGRGTEAFF. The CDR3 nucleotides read TGTGCCAGCAGCCAACTTTCGGGGCGGGGGACTGAAGCTTTCTTT.

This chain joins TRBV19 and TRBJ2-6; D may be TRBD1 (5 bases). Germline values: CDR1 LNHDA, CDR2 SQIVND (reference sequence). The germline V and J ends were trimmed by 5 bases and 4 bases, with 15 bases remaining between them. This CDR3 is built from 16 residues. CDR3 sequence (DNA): TGTGCCAGTAGTGTAACAGCCTCAGGGGGGGCCAACGTCCTGACTTTC. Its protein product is CASSVTASGGANVLTF.

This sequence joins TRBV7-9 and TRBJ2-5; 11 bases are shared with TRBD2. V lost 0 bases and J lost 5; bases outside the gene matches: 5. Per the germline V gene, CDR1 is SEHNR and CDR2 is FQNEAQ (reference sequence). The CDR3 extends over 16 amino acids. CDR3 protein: CASSLALAGGRETQYF. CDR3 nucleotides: TGTGCCAGCAGCTTAGCCCTAGCGGGAGGACGGGAGACCCAGTACTTC. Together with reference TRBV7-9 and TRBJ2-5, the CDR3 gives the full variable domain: DTGVSQNPRHKITKRGQNVTFRCDPISEHNRLYWYRQTLGQGPEFLTYFQNEAQLEKSRLLSDRFSAERPKGSFSTLEIQRTEQGDSAMYLCASSLALAGGRETQYFGPGTRLLVL.

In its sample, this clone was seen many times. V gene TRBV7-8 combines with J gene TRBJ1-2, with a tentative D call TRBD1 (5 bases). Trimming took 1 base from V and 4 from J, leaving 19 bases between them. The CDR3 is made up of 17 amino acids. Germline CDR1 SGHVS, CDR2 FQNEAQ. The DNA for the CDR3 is TGTGCCAGCAGCTTAGACCGTGCAGGGTCCAACCCCTATGGCTACACCTTC. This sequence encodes CASSLDRAGSNPYGYTF. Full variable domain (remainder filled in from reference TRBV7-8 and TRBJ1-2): GAGVSQSPRYKVAKRGQDVALRCDPISGHVSLFWYQQALGQGPEFLTYFQNEAQLDKSGLPSDRFFAERPEGSVSTLKIQRTQQEDSAVYLCASSLDRAGSNPYGYTFGSGTRLTVV.

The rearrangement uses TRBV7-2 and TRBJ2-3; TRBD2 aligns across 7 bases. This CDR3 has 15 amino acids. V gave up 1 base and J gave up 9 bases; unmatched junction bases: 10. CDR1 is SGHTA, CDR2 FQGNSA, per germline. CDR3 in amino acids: CASSLDLAEGRTQYF. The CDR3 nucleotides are TGTGCCAGCAGCTTAGACCTAGCGGAGGGGCGAACGCAGTATTTT.

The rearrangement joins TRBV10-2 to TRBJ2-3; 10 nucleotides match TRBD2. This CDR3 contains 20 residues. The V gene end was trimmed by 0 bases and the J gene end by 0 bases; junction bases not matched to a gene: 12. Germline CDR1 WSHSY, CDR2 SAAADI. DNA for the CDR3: TGCGCCAGCAGTGAGTCCGGTTACGGGACTAGCGAATGGAGCACAGATACGCAGTATTTT. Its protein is CASSESGYGTSEWSTDTQYF.

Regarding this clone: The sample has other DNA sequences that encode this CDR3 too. DNA of the CDR3: TGCGCCAGCAGCTTGGGGTCTAGCGGGGGGTACGAGCAGTACTTC. Translation: CASSLGSSGGYEQYF. The chain recombines TRBV5-1 with TRBJ2-7; 11 bases map to TRBD2. The germline CDR1 and CDR2 sequences are SGHRS and YFSETQ. The CDR3 spans 15 residues. After removal of 0 bases from V and 4 bases from J, the junction contained 3 bases not matched to a gene.

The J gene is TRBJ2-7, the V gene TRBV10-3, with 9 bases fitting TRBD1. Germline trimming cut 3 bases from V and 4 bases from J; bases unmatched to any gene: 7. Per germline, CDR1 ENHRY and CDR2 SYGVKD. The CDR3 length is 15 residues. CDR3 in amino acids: CAISDPGQGIYEQYF. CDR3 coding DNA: TGTGCCATCAGTGACCCGGGACAGGGTATTTACGAGCAGTACTTC.

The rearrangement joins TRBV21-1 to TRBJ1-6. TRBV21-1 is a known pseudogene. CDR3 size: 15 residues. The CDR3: CASSKEGDKRSPLHF. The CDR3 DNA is TGTGCCAGCAGCAAGGAGGGAGACAAGCGCTCACCCCTCCACTTT.

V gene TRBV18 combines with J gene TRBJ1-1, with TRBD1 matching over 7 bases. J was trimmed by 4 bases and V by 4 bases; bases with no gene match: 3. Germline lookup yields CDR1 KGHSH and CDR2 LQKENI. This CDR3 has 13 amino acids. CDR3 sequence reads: CASSLGQITEAFF. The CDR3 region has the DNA TGTGCCAGCTCACTGGGACAGATCACTGAAGCTTTCTTT.

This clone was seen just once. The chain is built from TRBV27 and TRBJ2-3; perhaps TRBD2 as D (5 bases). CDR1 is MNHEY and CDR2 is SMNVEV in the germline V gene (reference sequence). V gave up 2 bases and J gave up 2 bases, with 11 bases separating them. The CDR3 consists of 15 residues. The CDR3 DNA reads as TGTGCCAGCAGTTTAAGCGGAGGTTACACAGATACGCAGTATTTT. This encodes CASSLSGGYTDTQYF.

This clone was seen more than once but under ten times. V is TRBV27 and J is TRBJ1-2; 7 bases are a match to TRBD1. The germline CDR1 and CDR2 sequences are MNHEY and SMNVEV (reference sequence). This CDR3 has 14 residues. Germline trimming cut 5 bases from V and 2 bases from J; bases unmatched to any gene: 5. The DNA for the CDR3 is TGTGCCAGCAGTCACTCGACAGGGAACTATGGCTACACCTTC. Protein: CASSHSTGNYGYTF.

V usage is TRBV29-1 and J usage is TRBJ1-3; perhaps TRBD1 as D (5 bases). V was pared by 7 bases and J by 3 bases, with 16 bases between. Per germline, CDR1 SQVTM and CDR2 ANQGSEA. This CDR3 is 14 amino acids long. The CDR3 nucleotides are TGCAGCGCTGCGGGGCAGGGAGATGGAAACACCATATATTTT. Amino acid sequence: CSAAGQGDGNTIYF.

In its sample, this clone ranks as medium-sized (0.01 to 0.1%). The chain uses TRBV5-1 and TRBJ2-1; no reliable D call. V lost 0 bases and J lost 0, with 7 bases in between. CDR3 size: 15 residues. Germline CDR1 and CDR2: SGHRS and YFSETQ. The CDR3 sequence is CASSLDVSSYNEQFF. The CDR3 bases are TGCGCCAGCAGCTTGGACGTGAGCTCCTACAATGAGCAGTTCTTC.

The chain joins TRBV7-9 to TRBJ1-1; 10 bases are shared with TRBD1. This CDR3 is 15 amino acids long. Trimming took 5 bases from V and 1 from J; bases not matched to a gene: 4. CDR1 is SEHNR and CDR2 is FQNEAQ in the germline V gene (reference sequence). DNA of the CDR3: TGTGCCAGCAGCAACCGACAGGGGGCGAACACTGAAGCTTTCTTT. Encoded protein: CASSNRQGANTEAFF.

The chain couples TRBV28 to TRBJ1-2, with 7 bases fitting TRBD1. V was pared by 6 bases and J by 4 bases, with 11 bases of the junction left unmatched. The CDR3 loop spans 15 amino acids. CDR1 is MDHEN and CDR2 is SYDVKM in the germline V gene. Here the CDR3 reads CASSSTGIMGYGYTF. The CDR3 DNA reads TGTGCCAGCAGCTCGACAGGGATAATGGGCTATGGCTACACCTTC.